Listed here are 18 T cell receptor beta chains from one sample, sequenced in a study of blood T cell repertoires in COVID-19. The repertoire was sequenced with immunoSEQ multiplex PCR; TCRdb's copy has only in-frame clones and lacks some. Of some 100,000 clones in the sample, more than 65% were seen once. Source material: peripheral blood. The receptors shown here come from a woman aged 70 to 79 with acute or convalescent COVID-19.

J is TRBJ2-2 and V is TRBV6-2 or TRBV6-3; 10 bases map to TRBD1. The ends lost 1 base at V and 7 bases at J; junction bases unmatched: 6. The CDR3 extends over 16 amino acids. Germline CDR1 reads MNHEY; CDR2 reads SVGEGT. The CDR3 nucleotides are TGTGCCAGCAGTTACTTGGGACAGGGGATATACGGGGAGCTGTTTTTT. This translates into CASSYLGQGIYGELFF.

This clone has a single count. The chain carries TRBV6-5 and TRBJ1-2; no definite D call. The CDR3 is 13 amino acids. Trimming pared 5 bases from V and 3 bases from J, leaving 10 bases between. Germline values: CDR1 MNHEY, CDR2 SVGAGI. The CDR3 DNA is TGTGCCAGCAGTCGAGGGATTGACTATGGCTACACCTTC. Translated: CASSRGIDYGYTF.

CDR3 coding DNA: TGCGCCAGCAGCCCAGAGACAGGCGGAGAAGCTTTCTTT. Translated: CASSPETGGEAFF. The chain couples TRBV5-1 to TRBJ1-1; D perhaps matches TRBD1 (6 bases). The CDR3 contains 13 residues. V was trimmed by 4 bases and J by 8 bases, leaving 15 bases between them. From germline, CDR1 is SGHRS and CDR2 YFSETQ.

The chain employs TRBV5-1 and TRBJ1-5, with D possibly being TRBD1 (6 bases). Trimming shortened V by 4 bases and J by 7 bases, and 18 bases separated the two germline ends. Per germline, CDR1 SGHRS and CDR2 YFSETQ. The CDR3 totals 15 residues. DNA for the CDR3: TGCGCCAGCAGCCGAAGTCCAGGGGAAAGGCAGCCCCAGCATTTT. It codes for CASSRSPGERQPQHF.

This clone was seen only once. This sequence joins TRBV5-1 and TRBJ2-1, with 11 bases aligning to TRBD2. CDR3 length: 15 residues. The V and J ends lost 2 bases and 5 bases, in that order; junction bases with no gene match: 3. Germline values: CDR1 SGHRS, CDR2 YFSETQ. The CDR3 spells CASSFSGGDHNEQFF. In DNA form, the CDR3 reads TGCGCCAGCAGCTTTAGCGGGGGGGACCACAATGAGCAGTTCTTC.

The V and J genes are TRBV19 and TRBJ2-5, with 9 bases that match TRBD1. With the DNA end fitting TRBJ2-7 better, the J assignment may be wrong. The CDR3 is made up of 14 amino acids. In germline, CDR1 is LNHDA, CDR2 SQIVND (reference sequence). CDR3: CASSFGQGSYEQYF. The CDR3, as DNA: TGTGCCAGTAGTTTCGGACAGGGGTCTTACGAGCAGTACTTC.

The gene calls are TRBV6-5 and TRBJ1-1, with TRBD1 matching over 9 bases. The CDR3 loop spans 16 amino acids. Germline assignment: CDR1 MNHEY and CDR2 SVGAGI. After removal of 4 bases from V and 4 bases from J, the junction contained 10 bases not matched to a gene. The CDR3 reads CASSWGTGTFGTEAFF. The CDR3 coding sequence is TGTGCCAGCAGTTGGGGGACAGGGACGTTTGGCACTGAAGCTTTCTTT.

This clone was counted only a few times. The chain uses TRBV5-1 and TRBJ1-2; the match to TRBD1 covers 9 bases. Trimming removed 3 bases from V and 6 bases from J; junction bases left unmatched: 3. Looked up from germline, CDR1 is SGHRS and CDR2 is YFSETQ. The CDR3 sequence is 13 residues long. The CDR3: CASSWDRENGYTF. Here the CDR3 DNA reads TGCGCCAGCAGCTGGGACAGGGAAAATGGCTACACCTTC.

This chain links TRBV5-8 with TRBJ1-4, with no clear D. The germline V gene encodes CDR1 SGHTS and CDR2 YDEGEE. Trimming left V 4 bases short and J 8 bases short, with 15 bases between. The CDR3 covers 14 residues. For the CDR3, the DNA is TGTGCCAGCAGCCCCTTCACTACCGGGGAAAAACTGTTTTTT. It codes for CASSPFTTGEKLFF.

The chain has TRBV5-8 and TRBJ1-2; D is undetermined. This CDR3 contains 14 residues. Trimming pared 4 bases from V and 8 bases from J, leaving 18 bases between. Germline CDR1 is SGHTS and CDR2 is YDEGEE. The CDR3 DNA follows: TGTGCCAGCAGCGGTATGCGGTCTCCGCAGGGCTACACCTTC. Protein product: CASSGMRSPQGYTF.

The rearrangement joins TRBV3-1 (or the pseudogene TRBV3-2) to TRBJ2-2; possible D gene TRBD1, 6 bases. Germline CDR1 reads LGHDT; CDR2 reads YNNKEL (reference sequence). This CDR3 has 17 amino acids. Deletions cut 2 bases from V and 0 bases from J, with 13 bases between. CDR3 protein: CASSQPKTGPNTGELFF. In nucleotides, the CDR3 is TGTGCCAGCAGCCAACCCAAGACAGGTCCGAACACCGGGGAGCTGTTTTTT.

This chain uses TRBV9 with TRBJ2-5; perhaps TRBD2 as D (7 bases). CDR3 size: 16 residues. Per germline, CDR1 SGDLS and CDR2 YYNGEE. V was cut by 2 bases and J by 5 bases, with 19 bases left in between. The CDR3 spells CASSVRPGGQSETQYF. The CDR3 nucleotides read TGTGCCAGCAGCGTTCGTCCCGGGGGGCAGAGCGAGACCCAGTACTTC.

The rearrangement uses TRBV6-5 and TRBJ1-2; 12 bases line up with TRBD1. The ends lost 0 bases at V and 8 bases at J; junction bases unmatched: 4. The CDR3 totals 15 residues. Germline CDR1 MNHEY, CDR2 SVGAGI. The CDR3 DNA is TGTGCCAGCAGTTACTCAGGGACAGGGGGCTTCGGCTACACCTTC. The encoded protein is CASSYSGTGGFGYTF.

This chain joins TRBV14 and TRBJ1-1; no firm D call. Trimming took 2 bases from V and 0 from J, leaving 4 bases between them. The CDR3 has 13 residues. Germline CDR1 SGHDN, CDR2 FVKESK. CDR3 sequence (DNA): TGTGCCAGCAGCCAAAACATGAACACTGAAGCTTTCTTT. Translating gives CASSQNMNTEAFF.

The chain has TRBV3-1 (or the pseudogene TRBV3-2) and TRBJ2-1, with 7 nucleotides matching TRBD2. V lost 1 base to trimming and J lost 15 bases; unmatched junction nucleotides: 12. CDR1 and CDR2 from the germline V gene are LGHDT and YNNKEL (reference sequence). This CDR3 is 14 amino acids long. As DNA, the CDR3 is TGTGCCAGCAGCCAAGGGACTAGGGTTCAGTGTTTGTTCTTC. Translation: CASSQGTRVQCLFF.

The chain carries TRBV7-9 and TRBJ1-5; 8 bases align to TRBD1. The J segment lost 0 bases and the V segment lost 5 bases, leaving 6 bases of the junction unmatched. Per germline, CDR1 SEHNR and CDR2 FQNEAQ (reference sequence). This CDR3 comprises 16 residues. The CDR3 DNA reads TGTGCCAGCAGCCCAGACAGGGGATATAGCAATCAGCCCCAGCATTTT. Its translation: CASSPDRGYSNQPQHF.

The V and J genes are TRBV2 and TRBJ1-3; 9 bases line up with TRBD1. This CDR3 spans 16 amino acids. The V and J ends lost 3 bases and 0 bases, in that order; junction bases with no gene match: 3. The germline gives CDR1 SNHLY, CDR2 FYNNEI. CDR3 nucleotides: TGTGCCAGCAGTGACGGGACAGGGCTCTCTGGAAACACCATATATTTT. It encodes CASSDGTGLSGNTIYF. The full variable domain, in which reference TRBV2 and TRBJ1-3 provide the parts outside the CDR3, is EPEVTQTPSHQVTQMGQEVILRCVPISNHLYFYWYRQILGQKVEFLVSFYNNEISEKSEIFDDQFSVERPDGSNFTLKIRSTKLEDSAMYFCASSDGTGLSGNTIYFGEGSWLTVV.

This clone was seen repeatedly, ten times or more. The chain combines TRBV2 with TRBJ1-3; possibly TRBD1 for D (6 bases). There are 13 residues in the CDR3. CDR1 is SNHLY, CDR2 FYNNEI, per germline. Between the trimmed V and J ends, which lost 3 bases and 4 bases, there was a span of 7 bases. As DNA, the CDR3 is TGTGCCAGCAGTGAGCAGGGGGGAAACACCATATATTTT. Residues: CASSEQGGNTIYF.